The clone carrying this T cell receptor (beta chain) was seen many times. This specimen comes from a study of identical twins. TCRdb used MiXCR to reprocess the 5' RACE reads, holding one entry per CDR3 protein. The sample has 550,000 to 700,000 distinct CDR3 sequences; approximately 22% are singletons. This sample was also put to use in a study of T cells expressing NK-cell markers. In that study: Among the eight sequenced donors, seven tested HCMV-seropositive and one tested seronegative. Where a handful of donors were concerned, these clonotypes also led the CD3+CD56-NKG2C+ fraction. HCMV specificity of the expanded NKG2C+ T cell clones stayed unclear.

The TCR sequence derives from a woman aged 18 to 35 in good health. The sequencing input was PBMCs.

CDR3 coding DNA: TGTGCCAGCAGCTTCCTAGCGGGAGGGTCAGATACGCAGTATTTT. Translated: CASSFLAGGSDTQYF. The V and J genes are TRBV7-9 and TRBJ2-3; 12 positions match TRBD2. CDR1 SEHNR and CDR2 FQNEAQ come from the germline V gene (reference sequence). The V gene end was trimmed by 3 bases and the J gene end by 4 bases; junction bases not matched to a gene: 2. The CDR3 has 15 residues.